Listed below are T cell receptor beta chains from one sample, sequenced in a study of tumor-infiltrating lymphocytes in primary liver carcinoma. TCRdb used MiXCR to reprocess the multiplex PCR reads, holding one entry per CDR3 protein. Of approximately 100,000 distinct CDR3 sequences in the sample, around 71% are singletons; the top ten hold less than 15%. Material: liver tumor tissue from sampling region 2. The receptor source for this set is a woman in her sixties with primary liver carcinoma and hepatitis B virus infection. Both conserved end residues are part of each CDR3. A D gene is named only where the DNA matches it firmly. Some rows mark clone size as missing; the rest say once, few, many or name a class of expanded clone.

.,TRBV29-1,.,CSVWKSSTSTGTQYF
TRBD1,TRBV12-3/TRBV12-4,.,CASNTDRDYGYTF
.,TRBV30,many,CAWKPPLVTQYF
.,TRBV12-3/TRBV12-4,.,CASNLAVRQPLHF
TRBD2,TRBV11-2,.,CTSSLALAGLGETQCF
.,TRBV5-5,.,CTRSLDLNTEAFF
.,TRBV11-3,.,CASSSRGAQTMGNKQFF
.,TRBV15,.,CATSRSRGVGNSPPHF
.,TRBV10-2,.,CASSESLPERGHPRHF
.,TRBV28,many,CASSLVGAVEAFF
TRBD1,TRBV28,few,CASSLWTGGTGELFF
TRBD2,TRBV5-6,.,CASSSGAGLALLESQYF
.,TRBV4-1,once,CASSQDIRGGYAF
.,TRBV11-1,.,CASGPSLDTWELFF
.,TRBV6-6,.,CASNSTIYNEQFF
.,TRBV6-1,once,CVSSEEEARGSYELYF
.,TRBV14,many,CASKRARTEELFF
.,TRBV2,.,CASNTVAGNGSTDTQYF
TRBD2,TRBV20-1,.,CSAPPGLAGVETQYF
.,TRBV11-1,.,CASSLAPGATDTQYF
.,TRBV5-6,many,CASSLVGSGEQYF
.,TRBV7-2,.,CASSLDLNQPQHF
.,TRBV29-1,.,CGTRVGKTQYF
.,TRBV10-3,.,CTINESHPSSGANVLTF
.,TRBV6-5,many,CASSYSGTGNEKLFF
TRBD2,TRBV6-1,.,CASSREARIGEQFF
TRBD2,TRBV11-2,.,CASSRKLAGGPEDEQFF
TRBD1,TRBV7-9,few,CASSREQGAATEAFF
.,TRBV28,few,CASRDGQPSYEQYF
TRBD2,TRBV11-2,.,CANSRWTSGLEDEQFF
.,TRBV11-3,medium-sized,CASSSGLRGRVTDGYTF
.,TRBV28,many,CASSFLGGAGANVLTF
TRBD2,TRBV12-3/TRBV12-4,many,CASSSSPGTSGSSYNEQFF
.,TRBV6-2/TRBV6-3,.,CVSSYSSFRKDNTGELFF
.,TRBV11-3,once,CASSPGTRGKYGQYF
TRBD1,TRBV5-1,once,CASTLDGQGLAYEQYF
TRBD1,TRBV14,.,CASSQDRAYGYTF
.,TRBV28,many,CASTTLAGPVGPYNSPLHF
.,TRBV5-6,many,CASSLRQAFQETQYF
.,TRBV11-2,.,CTSSQGGSPETQYF
.,TRBV12-3/TRBV12-4,.,CASSLMRDFIDTQYF
.,TRBV2,few,CASMRGEGAGELFF
.,TRBV21-1,many,CASIDGLRSQPQHF
.,TRBV2,few,CASSELRRENQPQHF
.,TRBV28,.,CASARRGTYEQYF
TRBD1,TRBV29-1,few,CRVEDPDRGDYGYTF
.,TRBV6-1,many,CASKPQGFTEAFF
TRBD1,TRBV12-3/TRBV12-4,many,CASRRQQGATEKLFF
TRBD2,TRBV7-8,.,CYSSHGDYLRDEQFF